A single sample gave rise to the 31 T cell receptor beta chains below, sequenced in a study of blood T cell repertoires in COVID-19. Profiling relied on immunoSEQ multiplex PCR, and the TCRdb table lists in-frame clones only, not all of them. The table lists 150,000 to 200,000 clones, around nine tenths of them singletons. Sequences were obtained from peripheral blood. These receptors were collected from a human donor in a cohort sampled during active COVID-19.

The CDR3 DNA follows: TGTGCCAGTAGGATCAGCGGGGGGGCCGTGGAGACCCAGTACTTC. This sequence encodes CASRISGGAVETQYF. V and J are TRBV19 and TRBJ2-5, with 10 bases matching TRBD2. Germline CDR1 reads LNHDA; CDR2 reads SQIVND (reference sequence). CDR3 size: 15 residues. With V trimmed by 6 bases and J by 5 bases, 9 bases remained unmatched.

The rearrangement uses TRBV28 and TRBJ1-5; perhaps TRBD1 as D (5 bases). Per the germline V gene, CDR1 is MDHEN and CDR2 is SYDVKM. The CDR3 consists of 15 residues. The germline V and J ends were trimmed by 6 bases and 6 bases, with 18 bases remaining between them. The CDR3 bases are TGTGCCAGCAGACCCACGGGGGTTGGGGTTCAGCCCCAGCATTTT. The encoded protein is CASRPTGVGVQPQHF. The entire variable domain, with the rest obtained from reference TRBV28 and TRBJ1-5, is as follows: DVKVTQSSRYLVKRTGEKVFLECVQDMDHENMFWYRQDPGLGLRLIYFSYDVKMKEKGDIPEGYSVSREKKERFSLILESASTNQTSMYLCASRPTGVGVQPQHFGDGTRLSIL.

The chain employs TRBV19 and TRBJ1-3; unclear D gene. V lost 3 bases and J 0 bases, leaving 9 bases between the germline ends. CDR1 and CDR2 (germline): LNHDA, SQIVND (reference sequence). The CDR3 is 15 amino acids. The CDR3 sequence is CASSITWPSGNTIYF. The DNA of the CDR3 is TGTGCCAGTAGTATTACCTGGCCCTCTGGAAACACCATATATTTT. The full variable domain, completed using reference TRBV19 and TRBJ1-3, is DGGITQSPKYLFRKEGQNVTLSCEQNLNHDAMYWYRQDPGQGLRLIYYSQIVNDFQKGDIAEGYSVSREKKESFPLTVTSAQKNPTAFYLCASSITWPSGNTIYFGEGSWLTVV.

The chain combines TRBV28 with TRBJ1-2, with 8 bases aligning to TRBD1. CDR3 length: 14 residues. V lost 5 bases and J lost 3; bases outside the gene matches: 5. Germline CDR1 and CDR2: MDHEN and SYDVKM. CDR3 nucleotide sequence: TGTGCCAGCAGTCCCCCAGGGGGCTACTATGGCTACACCTTC. It yields the protein CASSPPGGYYGYTF.

The rearrangement links TRBV4-1 to TRBJ2-7; TRBD2 matches 13 bases. Looked up from germline, CDR1 is MGHRA and CDR2 is YSYEKL. This CDR3 contains 15 residues. The junction had 1 base not matched to a gene; V was cut back by 4 bases and J by 1 base. In nucleotides, the CDR3 is TGCGCCAGCAGCCCGGGACTAGCGGGATCCTACGAGCAGTACTTC. Protein product: CASSPGLAGSYEQYF.

In DNA form, the CDR3 reads TGTGCCAGCAGCCAAGAGGGCTACGGGGAGCTGTTTTTT. This translates into CASSQEGYGELFF. This sequence joins TRBV3-1 (or the pseudogene TRBV3-2) and TRBJ2-2, with D unclear. Germline V gene lookup returns CDR1 LGHDT and CDR2 YNNKEL (reference sequence). Trimming removed 0 bases at V and 7 bases at J, with 6 bases between. The CDR3 sequence is 13 residues long.

The chain is built from TRBV12-3 or TRBV12-4 and TRBJ2-7; D call uncertain. Trimming removed 6 bases at V and 0 bases at J, with 6 bases between. The CDR3 contains 12 residues. For the CDR3, the DNA is TGTGCCAGCAGCACTCACTCCTACGAGCAGTACTTC. It is translated as CASSTHSYEQYF.

The gene calls are TRBV9 and TRBJ2-3, with TRBD2 matching 8 bases. V shed 0 bases, J shed 5 bases, and the junction held 8 bases outside the gene matches. The CDR3 covers 16 residues. Per germline, CDR1 SGDLS and CDR2 YYNGEE. The CDR3 region has the DNA TGTGCCAGCAGCGTAGCTGTGGCGGGAGGTGAAGATACGCAGTATTTT. As protein: CASSVAVAGGEDTQYF.

This chain joins TRBV6-2 or TRBV6-3 and TRBJ1-4, with 7 bases identical to TRBD1. This CDR3 comprises 14 residues. Germline assignment: CDR1 MNHEY and CDR2 SVGEGT. J gave up 11 bases and V 0 bases, and 6 bases lay outside the gene matches. CDR3 region: CASSYSLATGKLFF. The DNA of the CDR3 is TGTGCCAGCAGTTACTCCCTGGCGACAGGGAAACTGTTTTTT.

The J gene is TRBJ2-7, the V gene TRBV20-1; 9 bases line up with TRBD2. After removal of 8 bases from V and 3 bases from J, the junction contained 2 bases not matched to a gene. Germline V gene data show CDR1 as DFQATT and CDR2 as SNEGSKA (reference sequence). The CDR3 has 11 residues. In DNA, the CDR3 is TGCAGTATAGCGGGGGTCTACGAGCAGTACTTC. It is translated as CSIAGVYEQYF.

This chain uses TRBV11-3 with TRBJ2-5; 8 bases match TRBD2. Germline V gene data show CDR1 as SGHNT and CDR2 as YENEEA. J gave up 4 bases and V 0 bases, and 13 bases lay outside the gene matches. The CDR3 consists of 18 residues. In DNA, the CDR3 is TGTGCCAGCAGCTTAGATCCCAGACTAGCGCGGGGAGGAGAGACCCAGTACTTC. Amino acid sequence: CASSLDPRLARGGETQYF.

The chain recombines TRBV14 with TRBJ2-7, with 7 bases fitting TRBD2. V lost 9 bases and J lost 5; bases outside the gene matches: 22. The CDR3 has 17 residues. Per the germline V gene, CDR1 is SGHDN and CDR2 is FVKESK. The CDR3 is CASSLRLGLGPLDEQYF. In DNA form, the CDR3 reads TGTGCCAGTTCATTACGACTCGGACTAGGACCCCTTGACGAGCAGTACTTC.

The chain couples TRBV28 to TRBJ2-7; 9 bases match TRBD1. Germline V gene data show CDR1 as MDHEN and CDR2 as SYDVKM. This CDR3 region has 16 residues. After removal of 3 bases from V and 3 bases from J, the junction contained 9 bases not matched to a gene. CDR3 in amino acids: CASSLVGDRANYEQYF. For the CDR3, the DNA is TGTGCCAGCAGTTTGGTAGGGGACAGGGCAAACTACGAGCAGTACTTC.

This clone came up once. This sequence joins TRBV28 and TRBJ1-1; D not certain. The germline CDR1 and CDR2 sequences are MDHEN and SYDVKM. The CDR3 is 11 amino acids. The ends were cut back, 7 bases at V and 1 base at J, with 4 bases in the middle. This CDR3 reads CASTWNTEAFF. The CDR3 region has the DNA TGTGCCAGCACTTGGAACACTGAAGCTTTCTTT.

The V and J genes are TRBV6-6 and TRBJ2-7; tentatively, D is TRBD2 (5 bases). The CDR3 totals 12 residues. The V end lost 6 bases, the J end lost 5 bases, and 11 bases lay between the germline ends. Germline V gene lookup returns CDR1 MNHNY and CDR2 SVGAGI (reference sequence). The CDR3 region is CASRLEVHEQYF. The CDR3 region has the DNA TGTGCCAGCAGGCTGGAGGTCCACGAGCAGTACTTC.

This rearrangement joins TRBV5-1 to TRBJ2-5, with 7 nucleotides matching TRBD2. The CDR3 consists of 14 residues. Germline values: CDR1 SGHRS, CDR2 YFSETQ. The J segment lost 0 bases and the V segment lost 4 bases, leaving 3 bases of the junction unmatched. The chain's CDR3 is CASSPTSDQETQYF. The CDR3, as DNA: TGCGCCAGCAGCCCAACTAGCGACCAAGAGACCCAGTACTTC.

The rearrangement uses TRBV10-3 and TRBJ1-1, with 7 bases that match TRBD1. The length of the CDR3 is 13 residues. The V gene end was trimmed by 10 bases and the J gene end by 1 base; junction bases not matched to a gene: 6. Germline lookup yields CDR1 ENHRY and CDR2 SYGVKD. CDR3 bases: TGTGCCACCTGGGGGACAGCGAACACTGAAGCTTTCTTT. Protein: CATWGTANTEAFF.

Concerning this clone: The sample has other DNA sequences that encode this CDR3 too. V gene TRBV5-4 combines with J gene TRBJ1-2; a possible D gene is TRBD1 (5 bases). The germline V gene encodes CDR1 SGHNT and CDR2 YYREEE (reference sequence). This CDR3 comprises 14 residues. Trimming cost V 0 bases and J 4 bases, with 10 bases left between them. The CDR3 is CASSLDRTGYGYTF. CDR3 nucleotide sequence: TGTGCCAGCAGCTTGGACAGGACGGGCTATGGCTACACCTTC.

Details on this clone: Sequence at one end of the junction differs from germline and may be a read error. V and J are TRBV7-7 and TRBJ2-2; perhaps TRBD2 as D (5 bases). Per germline, CDR1 SSHAT and CDR2 FNYEAQ (reference sequence). This CDR3 has 14 amino acids. DNA of the CDR3: TGTGCTAGCAGCCCTCGACTAAACACCGGGGAGCTGTTTTTT. This gives the protein CASSPRLNTGELFF.

The genes are TRBV24-1 and TRBJ2-2; 10 bases fit TRBD2. The CDR3 runs to 16 residues. Germline CDR1 and CDR2: KGHDR and SFDVKD. Trimming took 4 bases from V and 4 from J; bases not matched to a gene: 5. The CDR3 region has the DNA TGTGCCACCAGTGAAACTAGCGGGACGGTCACCGGGGAGCTGTTTTTT. This codes for CATSETSGTVTGELFF.

The chain links TRBV28 to TRBJ2-2; D gene unclear. Trimming cost V 2 bases and J 0 bases, with 4 bases left between them. The CDR3 has 14 residues. Germline loops: CDR1 MDHEN, CDR2 SYDVKM. The CDR3 protein is CASSLLSNTGELFF. The DNA of the CDR3 is TGTGCCAGCAGTTTACTCTCGAACACCGGGGAGCTGTTTTTT.

V is TRBV6-5 and J is TRBJ2-7; 8 bases match TRBD1. This CDR3 spans 15 amino acids. Germline V CDR1 and CDR2: MNHEY, SVGAGI. Losses at the gene ends were 0 bases for V and 2 bases for J; bases not matched to a gene: 3. The CDR3: CASSYSDRAPYEQYF. CDR3 sequence (DNA): TGTGCCAGCAGTTACTCGGACAGGGCCCCCTACGAGCAGTACTTC.

The rearrangement joins TRBV4-1 to TRBJ1-3; D ambiguous. This CDR3 is 16 amino acids long. V dropped 5 bases and J dropped 1 base, with 15 bases sitting between them. Germline-derived CDR1 and CDR2 are MGHRA and YSYEKL. In DNA form, the CDR3 reads TGCGCCAGCAGCATCGGACCTGGAGGTTCTGGAAACACCATATATTTT. Its protein product is CASSIGPGGSGNTIYF.

The genes are TRBV3-1 (or the pseudogene TRBV3-2) and TRBJ2-7; a possible D gene is TRBD2 (6 bases). Deletions cut 1 base from V and 3 bases from J, with 7 bases between. The CDR3 is 13 amino acids. The germline V gene encodes CDR1 LGHDT and CDR2 YNNKEL (reference sequence). The CDR3, as DNA: TGTGCCAGCAGCCAAGTGGGGGGCTACGAGCAGTACTTC. Translated, it gives CASSQVGGYEQYF.

The chain recombines TRBV12-3 or TRBV12-4 with TRBJ2-1, with a possible D match to TRBD2 (7 bases). The CDR3 is 13 amino acids. V dropped 8 bases and J dropped 5 bases, with 13 bases sitting between them. CDR3 sequence: CASAGAGHNEQFF. The CDR3 region has the DNA TGTGCCAGCGCGGGGGCCGGGCACAATGAGCAGTTCTTC.

This rearrangement joins TRBV29-1 to TRBJ1-1; possibly TRBD1 for D (5 bases). Germline lookup yields CDR1 SQVTM and CDR2 ANQGSEA. The CDR3 length is 15 residues. With 1 base removed from V and 5 bases from J, the gap between germline ends came to 17 bases. For the CDR3, the DNA is TGCAGCGTTGAAGGATGGGTGCAGGGTGGGACTGAAGCTTTCTTT. This encodes CSVEGWVQGGTEAFF.

The chain recombines TRBV27 with TRBJ2-5, with D tentatively TRBD1 (5 bases). The ends were cut back, 5 bases at V and 5 bases at J, with 12 bases in the middle. This CDR3 is built from 13 residues. Germline V gene sequence: CDR1 MNHEY, CDR2 SMNVEV (reference sequence). The CDR3 nucleotides are TGTGCCAGCAGTACGACAGTCATGGAGACCCAGTACTTC. This sequence encodes CASSTTVMETQYF.

The J gene is TRBJ2-7, the V gene TRBV19, with TRBD1 identical over 8 bases. CDR1 and CDR2 from the germline V gene are LNHDA and SQIVND (reference sequence). Losses at the gene ends were 7 bases for V and 2 bases for J; bases not matched to a gene: 16. The CDR3 length is 17 residues. Written as DNA, the CDR3 is TGTGCCAGTATCCCTCTGGGGACAGGATTATTTACCTACGAGCAGTACTTC. Protein: CASIPLGTGLFTYEQYF.

This chain uses TRBV20-1 with TRBJ1-2; D call uncertain. The germline V gene encodes CDR1 DFQATT and CDR2 SNEGSKA (reference sequence). Trimming removed 1 base at V and 3 bases at J, with 3 bases between. CDR3 length: 11 residues. The CDR3 protein is CSARGDYGYTF. The CDR3 nucleotides are TGCAGTGCTAGAGGCGACTATGGCTACACCTTC.

The chain joins TRBV5-8 to TRBJ1-5; a possible D gene is TRBD1 (6 bases). V lost 5 bases, J lost 3 bases, and 15 bases lay in between. The CDR3 sequence is 15 residues long. Germline CDR1 and CDR2: SGHTS and YDEGEE. The CDR3 spells CASRQQGVYNQPQHF. The CDR3 DNA reads TGTGCCAGCAGACAACAGGGTGTATACAATCAGCCCCAGCATTTT.

The chain uses TRBV9 and TRBJ2-3; 10 bases are shared with TRBD2. This CDR3 comprises 17 residues. V lost 0 bases, J lost 4 bases, and 8 bases stayed unmatched. Looked up from germline, CDR1 is SGDLS and CDR2 is YYNGEE. Here the CDR3 DNA reads TGTGCCAGCAGCGTAGGTGGGAGCGGGGGGGCCCCAGATACGCAGTATTTT. The encoded protein is CASSVGGSGGAPDTQYF.